This is a list of T cell receptor beta chains from one sample in a study of cytomegalovirus exposure and HLA in healthy donors. Some clones are missing from TCRdb's copy, which holds only in-frame ones; the method was immunoSEQ multiplex PCR. The profile shows 140,000 or so clones, roughly 86% of them singletons. The material sequenced was PBMCs. The source of these receptors is a man in his late teens or twenties in good health and CMV-seropositive. Each CDR3 is given without its conserved first and last residue. D genes are given only for firm matches.

V gene	D gene	J gene	CDR3 protein
TRBV13	NA	TRBJ1-1	ASSFGQGPF
TRBV7-3	TRBD1	TRBJ1-1	ASSGGTGTEAF
TRBV28	NA	TRBJ1-4	ASSLSGATNEKLF
TRBV10-1	TRBD2	TRBJ2-5	ASRGLAGETQY
TRBV6-1	NA	TRBJ2-7	ASSEVTGLKYEQY
TRBV5-6	NA	TRBJ2-2	ASSFITGELF
TRBV6-1	TRBD2	TRBJ2-2	ASTSSGDTGELF
TRBV5-1	TRBD2	TRBJ2-7	ASSTRTGTSNEQY
TRBV30	NA	TRBJ2-1	AWSLGGLYNEQF
TRBV30	TRBD1	TRBJ1-1	AWSGQGARGTEAF
TRBV27	TRBD1	TRBJ2-7	ASSPGQATYEQY
TRBV18	TRBD1	TRBJ2-7	ASSYTGANSYEQY
TRBV5-1	TRBD1	TRBJ2-7	ASRGTGAIEQY
TRBV28	NA	TRBJ2-7	ASAGSSYEQY
TRBV4-1	NA	TRBJ1-2	ASSPQWQGGYT
TRBV19	NA	TRBJ1-1	ASSINRWSTEAF
TRBV15	TRBD1	TRBJ2-2	ATSREPTGKTGELF
TRBV27	NA	TRBJ1-2	ASSFGQGYGYT
TRBV7-7	TRBD2	TRBJ2-2	ASSSRLAGGTGELF
TRBV10-3	NA	TRBJ1-1	AISEYGANTEAF
TRBV6-1	NA	TRBJ1-5	ASSATRNQPQH
TRBV27	TRBD1	TRBJ2-7	ASSLSTGAYEQY
TRBV5-1	NA	TRBJ2-2	ASSLGVNTGELF
TRBV6-1	TRBD1	TRBJ1-2	ASKIDRGGYT
TRBV2	NA	TRBJ2-7	ASTWSEVSYEQY
TRBV6-1	TRBD2	TRBJ2-1	ASILAAGEQF
TRBV19	NA	TRBJ2-1	ASTPGGEQF
TRBV7-8	NA	TRBJ1-1	ASSLGHSNTEAF